This TCR beta chain was found in a study of T cell responses to AZD1222 COVID-19 vaccine (dated by TCRdb to the early 2020s). About the study as a whole: AZD1222 recipients with second doses at about 4 weeks or about 12 weeks were pooled, because spike-specific TCR depth and breadth did not differ between schedules. TCR sequencing covered roughly 230 trial participants: about 210 given two doses of AZD1222 and about 26 given two doses of MenACWY control vaccine. Trial participants were enrolled into age subgroups of 18-55, 56-69 and 70-plus years, which contained about 150, 28 and 57 TCR-sequenced participants, respectively.

In the germline V gene, CDR1 corresponds to MNHEY and CDR2 to SVGAGI. Counted from cysteine to phenylalanine, this CDR3 has 15 amino acids. The retained sequence is limited to the CDR3, 45 bases, with the frame set at the first base. For this chain, trimming is 0 bases at the V end and 3 bases at the J end, and the number of junction bases without a gene match is 2. To note about this clone: Its antigen is still unknown. Base-call qualities are not available, and no considerably larger clone is one nucleotide away.

The CDR3 regions of human TCRbeta chains were subjected to immunosequencing. The original methods were these. Repertoire TCRs were matched against a reference library of SARS-CoV-2-specific TCRs generated with the MIRA antigen-specificity platform. Breadth was defined as the fraction of unique TCRs that were SARS-CoV-2-associated, and depth was defined as the fraction of total T cells that were SARS-CoV-2-associated. Using the MIRA data, every spike-specific TCR was mapped to the spike region that the TCR reacted to and assigned to either a CD4 or a CD8 class. Log10-transformed breadth and depth values were compared by one-way ANOVA with Sidak's multiple comparisons tests. Entries here come from immuneACCESS through TCRdb and include only in-frame sequences with V and J called. Some clones fail to appear in such tables; in the studies checked, an unresolved V gene covers under half of the shortfall, and the cause of the remainder is unknown. D and trimming come from the DNA, and the V and J calls and clone size come from that table. The sample records over 150,000 clones, around 89% of which are singletons. Less than 3.5% of the sample lies in the top ten.

Overall study outcomes, separate from this receptor: Epitopes outside the regions mutated in the B.1.351 and B.1.1.7 variants were reportedly recognized by nearly half of the unique spike-specific TCRs. In the small 56-69-year group, the increase in depth fell short of significance, most likely because of low power. Most participants were white British and females outnumbered males, and the authors suggested that clonal diversity may have been underestimated. Because no samples from the day 14 peak response were available, repertoires could be characterized only after the peak T cell response. CD4 TCRs associated with the vaccine covered the entire spike protein, and the dominant responses were in regions 160-218 and 743-854. A significant rise in spike-specific TCR breadth and depth was observed after two AZD1222 doses relative to day 0 and relative to MenACWY recipients. Conclusions about previously exposed vaccinees were limited because only six AZD1222 recipients were SARS-CoV-2 seropositive at baseline.

Reading the label with the study, this specimen's time point is: baseline before first vaccination. Vaccinee samples came from UK trials COV001 and COV002, including a single-blind randomized controlled phase 2/3 trial of AZD1222 (ChAdOx1 nCoV-19) in healthy adults. For TCRbeta chain sequencing, PBMC samples from trial participants were taken at day 0 and at day 28 after the second dose. Sequenced here: peripheral blood, sampled on day 0 of AZD1222 vaccination. This TCR was sampled from an adult in good health. The V gene is TRBV6-5 and the J gene is TRBJ1-2; the junction holds 9 bases that match TRBD1. The DNA is TGTGCCAGCAGTTACTCGGGACAGGGAGACTATGGCTACACCTTC. It codes for CASSYSGQGDYGYTF.